This is a list of T cell receptor beta chains from one sample in a study of blood T cell repertoires in COVID-19. Sequencing used immunoSEQ multiplex PCR; TCRdb keeps in-frame clones, though not all of them. The sample lists around 89,000 clones, around 89% occurring once. Sequenced: peripheral blood. These receptors were collected from a man over 45 with acute or convalescent COVID-19. The CDR3 runs from the conserved cysteine through the conserved F or W. Fields, in order: CDR3 length, V gene, clone size, J gene, D gene, CDR3 DNA, CDR3 protein. The D gene is left open where the match is weak. Clone sizes are given selectively: once, few, many, or a class where the clone is expanded.

length: 14; V: TRBV3-1/TRBV3-2; size: .; J: TRBJ2-5; D: .; DNA: TGTGCCAGCAGTCGAAGACTTAATAGCGAGACCCAGTACTTC; CDR3: CASSRRLNSETQYF
length: 16; V: TRBV18; size: .; J: TRBJ1-6; D: TRBD1; DNA: TGTGCCAGCTCAACAGGACAGGGGGAAGCAAATTCACCCCTCCACTTT; CDR3: CASSTGQGEANSPLHF
length: 14; V: TRBV5-6; size: .; J: TRBJ1-4; D: .; DNA: TGTGCCAGCAGCTTGGTAGCAACTAATGAAAAACTGTTTTTT; CDR3: CASSLVATNEKLFF
length: 14; V: TRBV3-1/TRBV3-2; size: .; J: TRBJ1-2; D: .; DNA: TGTGCCAGCAGCCCCCCGACAGCTAACTATGGCTACACCTTC; CDR3: CASSPPTANYGYTF
length: 15; V: TRBV29-1; size: .; J: TRBJ1-2; D: .; DNA: TGCAGCGTTGAAGAGGGGGGGCAGGCGGCCTATGGCTACACCTTC; CDR3: CSVEEGGQAAYGYTF
length: 16; V: TRBV9; size: .; J: TRBJ2-3; D: .; DNA: TGTGCCAGCAGCGTACACTTTAGAGGGGGGGCGGATACGCAGTATTTT; CDR3: CASSVHFRGGADTQYF
length: 15; V: TRBV5-1; size: .; J: TRBJ2-5; D: TRBD2; DNA: TGCGCCAGCAGCCAGGGACTAGGGGGTTCAGAGACCCAGTACTTC; CDR3: CASSQGLGGSETQYF
length: 12; V: TRBV19; size: .; J: TRBJ1-2; D: .; DNA: TGTGCCAGTAGTAGCGAGGACAGTGGCTACACCTTC; CDR3: CASSSEDSGYTF
length: 15; V: TRBV7-2; size: .; J: TRBJ1-5; D: TRBD1; DNA: TGTGCCAGCAGCCAAGGGACAGTCAGCAATCAGCCCCAGCATTTT; CDR3: CASSQGTVSNQPQHF
length: 14; V: TRBV5-4; size: .; J: TRBJ1-6; D: .; DNA: TGTGCCAGCAGCTTGGTAGCGCCCGATTCACCCCTCCACTTT; CDR3: CASSLVAPDSPLHF
length: 15; V: TRBV14; size: once; J: TRBJ2-7; D: .; DNA: TGTGCCAGCAGCCTTCGGGGTCCGAGCTCCTACGAGCAGTACTTC; CDR3: CASSLRGPSSYEQYF
length: 16; V: TRBV7-8; size: .; J: TRBJ2-5; D: TRBD2; DNA: TGTGCCAGCAGCTTATGGTCGGGGGGGCCGAAGGAGACCCAGTACTTC; CDR3: CASSLWSGGPKETQYF
length: 16; V: TRBV18; size: .; J: TRBJ2-1; D: TRBD1; DNA: TGTGCCAGCTCTAATACCGGGACAGGGGGTTACAATGAGCAGTTCTTC; CDR3: CASSNTGTGGYNEQFF
length: 16; V: TRBV19; size: .; J: TRBJ2-6; D: TRBD1; DNA: TGTGCCAGTAGTATTGGACAGGGTTCAGGGGCCAACGTCCTGACTTTC; CDR3: CASSIGQGSGANVLTF
length: 13; V: TRBV9; size: .; J: TRBJ1-2; D: TRBD1; DNA: TGTGCCAGCAGCGGGACAGGGCGCTATGGCTACACCTTC; CDR3: CASSGTGRYGYTF
length: 22; V: TRBV21-1; size: .; J: TRBJ1-4; D: .; DNA: TGTGCCAGCAGCCCTCCCACCTGGTGTGACAGGGGAGGAGTTTCAACTAATGAAAAACTGTTTTTT; CDR3: CASSPPTWCDRGGVSTNEKLFF
length: 15; V: TRBV2; size: few; J: TRBJ1-6; D: .; DNA: TGTGCCAGCAGTGAGCGGGTCTCCTATAATTCACCCCTCCACTTT; CDR3: CASSERVSYNSPLHF
length: 17; V: TRBV11-2; size: few; J: TRBJ2-7; D: TRBD2; DNA: TGTGCCAGCAGCCGGGGACTAGCGGGGGGAAGGACCTACGAGCAGTACTTC; CDR3: CASSRGLAGGRTYEQYF
length: 16; V: TRBV2; size: .; J: TRBJ1-5; D: TRBD1; DNA: TGTGCCAGCAGCCCTCGGACAGGGATGCGCAATCAGCCCCAGCATTTT; CDR3: CASSPRTGMRNQPQHF
length: 16; V: TRBV27; size: .; J: TRBJ2-3; D: TRBD2; DNA: TGTGCCAGCAGACCACTAGCGGGGGGGCCGACAGATACGCAGTATTTT; CDR3: CASRPLAGGPTDTQYF